Sequencing of this T cell receptor beta chain was carried out in a study of OX40 agonist ivuxolimab in advanced cancers. Regarding the research as a whole: Ivuxolimab was an agonistic, fully human IgG2 monoclonal antibody directed against OX40 (CD134), a costimulatory receptor. Intravenous ivuxolimab was administered to patients every 2 weeks at six dose levels: 0.01, 0.1, 0.3, 1.5, 3 and 10 mg/kg. Of the 50 or so patients in dose escalation, some 20 had hepatocellular carcinoma, about 15 had melanoma, 9 had renal cell carcinoma and 9 had head and neck cancer. In the dose-escalation cohort, over 65% of patients were male, and the mean age was approximately 60 years, with a range of about 23 to 90. Patients were allowed to have had prior anti-PD-1, anti-PD-L1 or anti-CTLA-4 therapy, and around 43% of the dose-escalation patients had been treated with checkpoint inhibitors. Three dose-escalation patients achieved partial responses, one with hepatocellular carcinoma and two with cutaneous melanoma. Peripheral TCRbeta sequencing aimed to test whether ivuxolimab altered TCR sequence diversity and caused clonal T-cell expansion. The paper covers the monotherapy dose-escalation part of the phase I ivuxolimab trial, which included N of about 50 patients. The paper as a whole reports these results and caveats: At doses of 0.1 to 3.0 mg/kg, clonal expansion of both CD4+ and CD8+ blood T cells was observed from baseline to week 6. After ivuxolimab, CD8+ T cells had more expanded clones than CD4+ T cells on average. Antigen specificity was not determined for the clonally expanded peripheral T cells. Low levels of normalized T-cell clonal expansion were also seen in some patients who did not respond. In the 0.1-3.0 mg/kg groups, partial responders were among the patients with the lowest normalized peripheral clonal expansion, particularly in CD8+ T cells.

The trial excluded patients who had a history of autoimmune disease or were on systemic immunosuppression. In every dose cohort, peripheral blood was drawn for TCR sequencing at baseline, cycle 4 day 1, and cycle 7 day 1. The samples were drawn from a first-in-human, open-label, multicenter phase I dose-escalation trial of ivuxolimab. Adults with locally advanced or metastatic melanoma, renal cell carcinoma, hepatocellular carcinoma or head and neck squamous cell carcinoma were enrolled in the trial. Before TCR sequencing, CD4+ T cells and CD8+ T cells from peripheral blood were sorted into separate populations. Turning to this clone: The antigen this receptor binds is unknown. Base qualities are not recorded, but no much larger clone differs from it by a single base.

Genomic DNA was extracted from sorted cells for sequencing of the TCRbeta CDR3 region. TCRbeta CDR3 regions were sequenced using the immunoSEQ Assay. Here the immuneACCESS table is served through TCRdb, limited to in-frame sequences with V and J called. Missing clones are a known gap in these copies; in checked studies unresolved V genes cover under half, and the rest lacks a known reason. The sample table records about 79,000 clones; more than 85% of these occur just once. Jointly, the top ten make up roughly 7.4% of the sample. The specimen was CD4+ or CD8+ T cells sorted from blood, collected in a trial of the OX40 agonist ivuxolimab. The sequence came from an adult with an advanced solid tumor such as melanoma, head and neck, liver or kidney cancer.

At the DNA level, the sequence is TGTGCCATCAGTGAGTCTAGGGTCGTCGGGGAGCTGTTTTTT. It translates to CAISESRVVGELFF. Here the chain combines TRBV10-3 and TRBJ2-2, with the D gene uncertain. Trimming removed 0 bases from V and 7 bases from J, leaving 9 bases between the germline ends. The germline V gene sets CDR1 to ENHRY and CDR2 to SYGVKD. From its cysteine to its phenylalanine, the CDR3 spans 14 amino acids. Solely the CDR3 DNA is kept, with 42 bases framed from the first base.